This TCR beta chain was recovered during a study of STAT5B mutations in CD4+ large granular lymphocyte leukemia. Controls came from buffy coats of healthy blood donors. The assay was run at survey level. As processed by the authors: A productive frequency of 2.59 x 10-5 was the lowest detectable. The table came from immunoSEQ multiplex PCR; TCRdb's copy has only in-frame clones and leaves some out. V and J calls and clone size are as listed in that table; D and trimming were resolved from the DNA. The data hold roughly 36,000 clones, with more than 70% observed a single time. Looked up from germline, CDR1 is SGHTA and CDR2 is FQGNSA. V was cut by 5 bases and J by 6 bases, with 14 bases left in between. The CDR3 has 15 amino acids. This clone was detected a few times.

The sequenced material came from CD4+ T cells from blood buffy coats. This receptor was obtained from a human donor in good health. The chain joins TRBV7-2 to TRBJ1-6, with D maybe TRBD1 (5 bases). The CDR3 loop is CASSPRGSSNSPLHF. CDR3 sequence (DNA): TGTGCCAGCAGCCCAAGGGGTTCCAGTAATTCACCCCTCCACTTT.